A single sample gave rise to the 13 T cell receptor beta chains below, sequenced in a study of blood T cells in healthy people across ages. A second PCR of 7 to 11 cycles used a sample-barcoded 5' primer and a J-beta primer mix. In TCRdb, the 5' RACE reads were re-called with MiXCR into one record per CDR3 protein. Seen here are 850,000 to 1,300,000 distinct CDR3 sequences, under 45% observed once, and the top ten hold 18%. Sequenced input: blood. The receptors come from a woman aged 60-75 years in good health.

The chain carries TRBV27 and TRBJ2-7, with 8 bases fitting TRBD1. J lost 3 bases, V lost 3 bases, and 7 bases had no gene match. This CDR3 is 15 amino acids long. Germline values: CDR1 MNHEY, CDR2 SMNVEV (reference sequence). CDR3 coding DNA: TGTGCCAGCAGTTTGACAGGGGTACCCCGCTACGAGCAGTACTTC. This codes for CASSLTGVPRYEQYF.

CDR3: CSATPLKMNTEAFF. The CDR3 DNA reads TGCAGTGCTACACCACTTAAGATGAACACTGAAGCTTTCTTT. This chain joins TRBV20-1 and TRBJ1-1; D gene uncertain. The V end was cut by 4 bases, the J end by 0 bases, with 12 bases between. Germline values: CDR1 DFQATT, CDR2 SNEGSKA (reference sequence). The CDR3 length is 14 residues.

Only a few counts were recorded for this clonotype. This rearrangement joins TRBV7-3 to TRBJ1-6, with 7 bases identical to TRBD1. The CDR3 totals 15 residues. V was pared by 3 bases and J by 9 bases, with 8 bases of the junction left unmatched. Germline CDR1 reads SGHTA; CDR2 reads FQGTGA. The CDR3, as DNA: TGTGCCAGCAGCTTGAGAGGGGGCTTAAGTTCACCCCTCCACTTT. Its protein is CASSLRGGLSSPLHF.

This clonotype has ten or more counts. The chain couples TRBV25-1 to TRBJ2-7; no reliable D call. The CDR3 runs 11 residues. The V end lost 6 bases, the J end lost 3 bases, and 6 bases lay between the germline ends. Germline CDR1 MGHDK, CDR2 SYGVNS. The CDR3 nucleotides read TGTGCCAGCAGAGACTTCTACGAGCAGTACTTC. Translation: CASRDFYEQYF.

This clonotype was recorded a few times. The rearrangement links TRBV6-5 to TRBJ1-2, with 7 bases aligning to TRBD1. From germline, CDR1 is MNHEY and CDR2 SVGAGI. Unmatched junction bases numbered 8, after V lost 6 bases and J lost 4 bases. The CDR3 extends over 14 amino acids. This CDR3 is CASRGTAQIYGYTF. CDR3 sequence (DNA): TGTGCCAGCAGGGGGACAGCGCAAATCTATGGCTACACCTTC.

V usage is TRBV18 and J usage is TRBJ2-5; 14 bases match TRBD2. The trim removed 1 base at V and 3 bases at J, leaving 4 bases unmatched. Germline CDR1 and CDR2: KGHSH and LQKENI. The CDR3 length is 17 residues. The CDR3 is CASSPRQGLAGEETQYF. CDR3 sequence (DNA): TGTGCCAGCTCACCACGGCAGGGACTAGCGGGAGAAGAGACCCAGTACTTC.

The chain combines TRBV27 with TRBJ2-1; D is perhaps TRBD1 or TRBD2 (5 bases each). The CDR3 spans 16 residues. Trimming left V 5 bases short and J 5 bases short, with 19 bases between. Per germline, CDR1 MNHEY and CDR2 SMNVEV (reference sequence). CDR3 loop: CASSARWDPYDNEQFF. The CDR3 DNA reads TGTGCCAGCAGTGCGCGGTGGGACCCCTATGACAATGAGCAGTTCTTC.

The chain couples TRBV29-1 to TRBJ2-6; D gene unclear. V was shortened by 5 bases and J by 3 bases, with 14 bases between the two germline ends. The CDR3 covers 15 residues. Germline V gives CDR1 SQVTM, CDR2 ANQGSEA. The CDR3, as DNA: TGCAGCGTTTATTCGGAAGCGTATGGGGCCAACGTCCTGACTTTC. It encodes CSVYSEAYGANVLTF.

The chain joins TRBV11-2 to TRBJ2-3; D is undetermined. The germline gives CDR1 SGHAT, CDR2 FQNNGV. This CDR3 has 16 residues. V lost 5 bases and J lost 2, with 17 bases in between. The CDR3 region has the DNA TGTGCCAGCAGCCCGGGCCGGGCGGAGTTCACAGATACGCAGTATTTT. This encodes CASSPGRAEFTDTQYF. Complete variable domain (other parts from reference TRBV11-2 and TRBJ2-3): EAGVAQSPRYKIIEKRQSVAFWCNPISGHATLYWYQQILGQGPKLLIQFQNNGVVDDSQLPKDRFSAERLKGVDSTLKIQPAKLEDSAVYLCASSPGRAEFTDTQYFGPGTRLTVL.

V and J are TRBV7-2 and TRBJ2-2, with D unclear. This CDR3 is built from 13 residues. With 1 base removed from V and 6 bases from J, the gap between germline ends came to 6 bases. Germline V gives CDR1 SGHTA, CDR2 FQGNSA. This CDR3 is CASSLVRSGELFF. Written as DNA, the CDR3 is TGTGCCAGCAGCTTAGTCAGATCCGGGGAGCTGTTTTTT.

The genes are TRBV5-1 and TRBJ1-1; the D is unclear. The CDR3 length is 13 residues. V lost 3 bases to trimming and J lost 4 bases, with 10 bases between them. Germline V gene sequence: CDR1 SGHRS, CDR2 YFSETQ. CDR3 protein: CASSSYEGTEAFF. In DNA, the CDR3 is TGCGCCAGCAGCTCTTATGAGGGCACTGAAGCTTTCTTT.

Note on this clonotype: One end of the junction is discordant with germline, which a read error may explain. V gene TRBV25-1 combines with J gene TRBJ2-5; a possible D gene is TRBD2 (6 bases). Germline V lookup: CDR1 MGHDK, CDR2 SYGVNS. The CDR3 totals 17 residues. The CDR3 is CASSELNVGLGKETQHF. The CDR3 DNA reads TGTGCCAGCAGTGAATTAAACGTGGGACTGGGGAAAGAGACCCAGCACTTC.

The chain joins TRBV27 to TRBJ2-5, with 12 bases identical to TRBD2. V was clipped by 4 bases and J by 5 bases; unmatched bases: 11. The CDR3 is made up of 17 amino acids. Germline CDR1 and CDR2: MNHEY and SMNVEV (reference sequence). CDR3 loop: CASSSRLAGAFGETQYF. Here the CDR3 DNA reads TGTGCCAGCAGTTCGAGACTAGCGGGAGCTTTCGGGGAGACCCAGTACTTC.